This TCR beta chain was documented in a study of vaccination effects on CD4 cells after COVID-19. Broader study findings: Infection-derived and vaccine-derived clones contracted markedly late after vaccination. Few convalescent patients were included, and no early post-infection timepoints were sampled. Cross-reaction with common cold coronaviruses was seen in only 1 of 255 vaccine-induced clones from healthy vaccinees.

Concerning this clone: Antigen specificity is unknown.

V was pared by 6 bases and J by 5 bases, with 10 bases of the junction left unmatched. CDR3 size: 14 residues. Looked up from germline, CDR1 is SGHDT and CDR2 is YYEEEE. In the ViraFEST assay, antigen-specific CD4+ clonotypes were identified by expansion after peptide-pool stimulation. CD4+ T cell isolation took place after 10 days of culture. Each vaccine recipient was nucleocapsid antibody negative and had no prior SARS-CoV-2 infection. They grew a few million PBMC in each well, adding about 10 IU/ml IL-2 and 7.5 to 10 ug/ml peptides. Generated by immunoSEQ multiplex PCR, the TCRdb table keeps only in-frame clones and is missing some. The sample includes approximately 44,000 clones, 77% of them seen just once.

The clonotype was recovered from a human donor who received a COVID-19 vaccine. Sequenced material: CD4+ T cells from PBMCs cultured with HCoV-NL63 spike peptides, taken before COVID-19 vaccination. V is TRBV5-6 and J is TRBJ2-7, with TRBD1 identical over 8 bases. The CDR3 protein is CASTSGGQVNEQYV. CDR3 nucleotides: TGTGCCAGCACCTCAGGGGGACAGGTGAACGAGCAGTACGTC.